This passage covers 15 T cell receptor beta chains from one sample sequenced in a study of T cell responses to AZD1222 COVID-19 vaccine. Clones were read by immunoSEQ multiplex PCR, and TCRdb kept only the in-frame ones, dropping some. The repertoire has over 70,000 clones, 85% of them found once; the top ten carry roughly 22%. The sample consisted of peripheral blood, taken on day 0 of AZD1222 vaccination. The receptors come from an adult in good health.

The gene calls are TRBV4-1 and TRBJ2-3; D unclear. V lost 0 bases and J lost 6, with 16 bases in between. The CDR3 sequence is 16 residues long. The germline gives CDR1 MGHRA, CDR2 YSYEKL. The CDR3 reads CASSQDPGVRVDTQYF. The CDR3 bases are TGCGCCAGCAGCCAAGATCCTGGCGTACGGGTTGATACGCAGTATTTT.

The chain is built from TRBV20-1 and TRBJ2-2; D is ambiguous. CDR3 length: 11 amino acids. Germline V gives CDR1 DFQATT, CDR2 SNEGSKA (reference sequence). Between the trimmed V and J ends, which lost 4 bases and 2 bases, there was a span of 2 bases. CDR3 DNA: TGCAGTGCTATTAACACCGGGGAGCTGTTTTTT. Residues: CSAINTGELFF.

This chain uses TRBV29-1 with TRBJ1-2; D possibly corresponds to TRBD1 (6 bases). The germline gives CDR1 SQVTM, CDR2 ANQGSEA. This CDR3 comprises 13 residues. V was pared by 3 bases and J by 7 bases, with 15 bases between. The CDR3 loop is CSVEYSGGGGYTF. The CDR3 nucleotides are TGCAGCGTTGAGTATTCGGGAGGGGGTGGCTACACCTTC.

This clone was counted a single time. This chain joins TRBV2 and TRBJ1-2; D gene ambiguous. The CDR3 covers 15 residues. Trimming removed 7 bases from V and 8 bases from J, with 23 bases in between. The germline gives CDR1 SNHLY, CDR2 FYNNEI. CDR3 DNA sequence: TGTGCCAGCACGGGAGAGGGAACCCGCGCTTTCGGCTACACCTTC. Amino acid sequence: CASTGEGTRAFGYTF.

The chain couples TRBV4-1 to TRBJ2-2; D may be TRBD1 (6 bases). The germline V and J ends were trimmed by 3 bases and 2 bases, with 19 bases remaining between them. The CDR3 spans 18 residues. CDR1 MGHRA and CDR2 YSYEKL come from the germline V gene. Here the CDR3 reads CASSHPAERTVNTGELFF. DNA for the CDR3: TGCGCCAGCAGCCACCCCGCAGAAAGGACAGTCAACACCGGGGAGCTGTTTTTT.

This clone was recorded a few times. This rearrangement joins TRBV7-9 to TRBJ2-1; TRBD2 agrees at 14 bases. CDR1 is SEHNR, CDR2 FQNEAQ, per germline (reference sequence). The CDR3 has 18 amino acids. V shed 5 bases and J 7 bases; nucleotides not matched to a gene: 13. CDR3 in amino acids: CASSQELGTSGSTNEQFF. The CDR3 DNA reads TGTGCCAGCAGCCAGGAGCTCGGGACTAGCGGGAGTACGAATGAGCAGTTCTTC.

This chain joins TRBV6-2 or TRBV6-3 and TRBJ1-2; D unresolved. The V end lost 4 bases, the J end lost 2 bases, and 11 bases lay between the germline ends. The CDR3 runs 14 residues. CDR1 is MNHEY, CDR2 SVGEGT, per germline. Written as DNA, the CDR3 is TGTGCCAGCAGTTTCAAAGCGTTAAACTATGGCTACACCTTC. Its protein product is CASSFKALNYGYTF.

The chain is built from TRBV11-2 and TRBJ1-1; no firm D call. Germline V gene data show CDR1 as SGHAT and CDR2 as FQNNGV. The CDR3 is 17 residues long. V was clipped by 5 bases and J by 5 bases, with 24 bases between them. CDR3 region: CASSRTLPSWANTEAFF. In DNA, the CDR3 is TGTGCCAGCAGCCGCACTCTCCCATCTTGGGCCAATACTGAAGCTTTCTTT.

This clone appeared a few times. The J gene is TRBJ2-7, the V gene TRBV7-9, with D unresolved. Germline V lookup: CDR1 SEHNR, CDR2 FQNEAQ (reference sequence). This CDR3 is 14 amino acids long. The V end lost 1 base, the J end lost 3 bases, and 10 bases lay between the germline ends. CDR3 residues: CASSLGGQVYEQYF. CDR3 in DNA: TGTGCCAGCAGCTTAGGGGGTCAGGTCTACGAGCAGTACTTC.

The rearrangement links TRBV2 to TRBJ2-3, with 9 nucleotides matching TRBD2. J was trimmed by 4 bases and V by 4 bases; bases with no gene match: 6. CDR3 size: 15 residues. CDR1 SNHLY and CDR2 FYNNEI come from the germline V gene. CDR3 nucleotide sequence: TGTGCCAGCAGTGTTCGCGGGGGGGTGGCAGATACGCAGTATTTT. Its protein product is CASSVRGGVADTQYF.

The gene calls are TRBV28 and TRBJ1-1; TRBD1 is a possible D gene (5 bases). V shed 4 bases and J shed 4 bases, with 19 bases lying between them. The CDR3 contains 16 residues. The germline CDR1 and CDR2 sequences are MDHEN and SYDVKM. The CDR3: CASSSPWGGSGTEAFF. CDR3 DNA: TGTGCCAGCAGTTCACCTTGGGGGGGAAGCGGCACTGAAGCTTTCTTT.

The sample holds a few counts of this clone. The genes are TRBV18 and TRBJ2-2, with 9 nucleotides matching TRBD1. Trimming cost V 4 bases and J 4 bases; bases outside gene matches: 7. Per the germline V gene, CDR1 is KGHSH and CDR2 is LQKENI. The CDR3 contains 16 residues. The CDR3 nucleotides read TGTGCCAGCTCACGGTCAGGACAGGGGCGCACCGGGGAGCTGTTTTTT. Its translation: CASSRSGQGRTGELFF.

V is TRBV4-2 and J is TRBJ1-1; 8 positions agree with TRBD1. This CDR3 contains 15 residues. Germline CDR1 LGHNA, CDR2 YNFKEQ. Unmatched junction bases numbered 4, after V lost 3 bases and J lost 1 base. CDR3 region: CASSHGQGRNTEAFF. The CDR3 nucleotides are TGTGCCAGCAGCCATGGACAGGGTCGGAACACTGAAGCTTTCTTT.

The chain employs TRBV7-8 and TRBJ2-5; D assignment may be TRBD1 or TRBD2 (5 bases each). The V end lost 5 bases, the J end lost 5 bases, and 21 bases lay between the germline ends. CDR3 length: 16 residues. CDR1 is SGHVS, CDR2 FQNEAQ, per germline. CDR3 in amino acids: CASSPKLPRGGETQYF. The CDR3, as DNA: TGTGCCAGCAGCCCCAAACTGCCAAGGGGCGGGGAGACCCAGTACTTC.

The chain is built from TRBV29-1 and TRBJ2-3, with TRBD1 as a possible D gene (5 bases). This CDR3 is 12 amino acids long. Germline values: CDR1 SQVTM, CDR2 ANQGSEA. Trimming shortened V by 3 bases and J by 5 bases, and 9 bases separated the two germline ends. The CDR3 DNA reads as TGCAGCGTTGATGCAGGGTTAGATACGCAGTATTTT. Its translation is CSVDAGLDTQYF.